These 5 T cell receptor beta chains share one sample of origin, sequenced in a study of OX40 agonist ivuxolimab in advanced cancers. Data came from immunoSEQ multiplex PCR; TCRdb stores just in-frame clones and leaves some out. The sample carries fewer than 100,000 clones, 85% to 90% recorded once. This material consisted of CD4+ or CD8+ T cells sorted from blood, taken in a trial of the OX40 agonist ivuxolimab. These receptors were obtained from an adult with an advanced solid tumor such as melanoma, head and neck, liver or kidney cancer.

V usage is TRBV9 and J usage is TRBJ2-5, with 7 bases aligning to TRBD2. Germline assignment: CDR1 SGDLS and CDR2 YYNGEE. The J segment lost 2 bases and the V segment lost 2 bases, leaving 0 bases of the junction unmatched. This CDR3 has 13 residues. The CDR3 sequence: CASSVGGQETQYF. In DNA, the CDR3 is TGTGCCAGCAGCGTCGGGGGGCAAGAGACCCAGTACTTC.

This clone was detected only once. This chain links TRBV5-6 with TRBJ2-7; D ambiguous. Germline assignment: CDR1 SGHDT and CDR2 YYEEEE. CDR3 length: 12 residues. Trimming cost V 0 bases and J 5 bases, with 6 bases left between them. CDR3 bases: TGTGCCAGCAGCTTGGGGGCAAACGAGCAGTACTTC. Translation: CASSLGANEQYF.

The CDR3 DNA sequence: TGTGCCAGCAGTTACTCGGGGCCCTATAGCAATCAGCCCCAGCATTTT. Protein product: CASSYSGPYSNQPQHF. The chain combines TRBV6-5 with TRBJ1-5, with D perhaps matching TRBD1 (5 bases). CDR3 length equals 16 residues. V shed 0 bases and J shed 0 bases, with 9 bases lying between them. From germline, CDR1 is MNHEY and CDR2 SVGAGI.

The rearrangement joins TRBV11-2 to TRBJ2-7; D is perhaps TRBD1 (6 bases). V lost 5 bases to trimming and J lost 6 bases, with 23 bases between them. CDR1 is SGHAT and CDR2 is FQNNGV in the germline V gene. The CDR3 contains 16 residues. The CDR3 loop reads CASSPIQGKGVLEQYF. In DNA, the CDR3 is TGTGCCAGCAGCCCTATACAGGGTAAGGGAGTCCTCGAGCAGTACTTC.

The chain employs TRBV9 and TRBJ1-5; D is undetermined. V lost 0 bases, J lost 4 bases, and 5 bases lay in between. The germline V gene has CDR1 SGDLS and CDR2 YYNGEE. This CDR3 is built from 13 residues. The CDR3 DNA reads TGTGCCAGCAGCGTAGGGCTTAATCAGCCCCAGCATTTT. Residues: CASSVGLNQPQHF. Filled out from reference TRBV9 and TRBJ1-5, the complete variable domain reads DSGVTQTPKHLITATGQRVTLRCSPRSGDLSVYWYQQSLDQGLQFLIQYYNGEERAKGNILERFSAQQFPDLHSELNLSSLELGDSALYFCASSVGLNQPQHFGDGTRLSIL.